A selection of T cell receptor beta chains follows, all from one sample in a study of blood T cell repertoires in COVID-19. Measured with immunoSEQ multiplex PCR; TCRdb has only the in-frame clones, and not every one. The table records roughly 220,000 clones, around 90% of them present only once. Sequencing was done on a sample of PBMCs or T cells enriched from blood (not recorded which). These receptors all come from a man between 25 and 39 years old who had been exposed to COVID-19. Both conserved end residues are part of each CDR3. Each record gives: J gene, D gene, V gene, clone size, CDR3 DNA, CDR3 protein. The D gene is left open where the match is weak. Size is omitted from some rows. Given values are once, few, many or a class for expanded clones.

j_call: TRBJ2-7; d_call: TRBD2; v_call: TRBV6-7; clone_size: NA; cdr3_nt: TGTGCCAGCAGTTCCCAGCCGGCCCCCGGTCCTAGCGGGGGCCACGAGCAGTACTTC; cdr3_aa: CASSSQPAPGPSGGHEQYF
j_call: TRBJ1-1; d_call: NA; v_call: TRBV2; clone_size: NA; cdr3_nt: TGTGCCAGCATGGGGACAATCCCGACGCCGAGAGCTTTCTTT; cdr3_aa: CASMGTIPTPRAFF
j_call: TRBJ1-4; d_call: NA; v_call: TRBV6-6; clone_size: NA; cdr3_nt: TGTGCCAGCACGGGGTGGACGACTAATGAAAAACTGTTTTTT; cdr3_aa: CASTGWTTNEKLFF
j_call: TRBJ2-3; d_call: TRBD2; v_call: TRBV6-5; clone_size: NA; cdr3_nt: TGTGCCAGCAGCCGGACTAGCGGGGGGCTATATACGCAGTATTTT; cdr3_aa: CASSRTSGGLYTQYF
j_call: TRBJ2-7; d_call: TRBD2; v_call: TRBV4-2; clone_size: NA; cdr3_nt: TGTGCCAGCAGCTATGGACTAGGGCGGGGAGACTCCTACGAGCAGTACTTC; cdr3_aa: CASSYGLGRGDSYEQYF
j_call: TRBJ2-4; d_call: TRBD1; v_call: TRBV7-8; clone_size: NA; cdr3_nt: TGTGCCAGCAGCTTAAGGCCTATCACAGGGGGGTCCAAAAACATTCAGTACTTC; cdr3_aa: CASSLRPITGGSKNIQYF
j_call: TRBJ2-7; d_call: NA; v_call: TRBV6-2/TRBV6-3; clone_size: NA; cdr3_nt: TGTGCCAGCAGTTACGGCAGCGAAAGCTCCTACGAGCAGTACTTC; cdr3_aa: CASSYGSESSYEQYF
j_call: TRBJ2-4; d_call: NA; v_call: TRBV10-1; clone_size: NA; cdr3_nt: TGCGCCAGCAGTCCCGCCTTACGGGAAGGCATTCAGTACTTC; cdr3_aa: CASSPALREGIQYF
j_call: TRBJ1-4; d_call: NA; v_call: TRBV9; clone_size: once; cdr3_nt: TGTGCCAGCAGCACGGGGGATGGTAATGAAAAACTGTTTTTT; cdr3_aa: CASSTGDGNEKLFF
j_call: TRBJ1-5; d_call: NA; v_call: TRBV6-1; clone_size: NA; cdr3_nt: TGTGCCAGCAGTGAGTTGGCGGGGAGCAATCAGCCCCAGCATTTT; cdr3_aa: CASSELAGSNQPQHF
j_call: TRBJ2-2; d_call: TRBD2; v_call: TRBV5-6; clone_size: NA; cdr3_nt: TGTGCCAGCAGCTTTTTCGGGACTAGCGAGAGCGGGGAGCTGTTTTTT; cdr3_aa: CASSFFGTSESGELFF
j_call: TRBJ2-5; d_call: TRBD1; v_call: TRBV7-9; clone_size: NA; cdr3_nt: TGTGCCAGCAGCTCTCGGACAGGGGGCAACGAGACCCAGTACTTC; cdr3_aa: CASSSRTGGNETQYF
j_call: TRBJ1-1; d_call: NA; v_call: TRBV4-1; clone_size: NA; cdr3_nt: TGCGCCAGCAGCCAAGGCAGGGGCGTTAACACTGAAGCTTTCTTT; cdr3_aa: CASSQGRGVNTEAFF
j_call: TRBJ2-1; d_call: TRBD1; v_call: TRBV12-3/TRBV12-4; clone_size: few; cdr3_nt: TGTGCCAGCACAGGGGGCTATGAGCAGTTCTTC; cdr3_aa: CASTGGYEQFF
j_call: TRBJ1-3; d_call: TRBD1; v_call: TRBV3-1/TRBV3-2; clone_size: once; cdr3_nt: TGTGCCAGCAGCCAAGATCTATACAGGGGCTCTGGAAACACCATATATTTT; cdr3_aa: CASSQDLYRGSGNTIYF
j_call: TRBJ1-2; d_call: TRBD1; v_call: TRBV4-1; clone_size: NA; cdr3_nt: TGCGCCAGCAGCCCATCTACAGGGGTTCTTGGCTACACCTTC; cdr3_aa: CASSPSTGVLGYTF
j_call: TRBJ1-1; d_call: NA; v_call: TRBV6-5; clone_size: NA; cdr3_nt: TGTGCCAGCAGCCTGGCGGGGAAGGGCACTGAAGCTTTCTTT; cdr3_aa: CASSLAGKGTEAFF
j_call: TRBJ2-1; d_call: TRBD2; v_call: TRBV5-8; clone_size: NA; cdr3_nt: TGTGCCAGCAGCTCCTCCGAAGGGCTAGCGGATGAGCAGTTCTTC; cdr3_aa: CASSSSEGLADEQFF
j_call: TRBJ1-2; d_call: NA; v_call: TRBV4-3; clone_size: NA; cdr3_nt: TGCGCCAGCAGCCAAGAGTGGGCAGGGGTTTATGGCTACACCTTC; cdr3_aa: CASSQEWAGVYGYTF
j_call: TRBJ2-1; d_call: NA; v_call: TRBV2; clone_size: NA; cdr3_nt: TGTGCCGGGTACACAGGACCCTACAATGAGCAGTTCTTC; cdr3_aa: CAGYTGPYNEQFF
j_call: TRBJ2-7; d_call: NA; v_call: TRBV19; clone_size: NA; cdr3_nt: TGTGCCTCTCGGGGGACCTACGAGCAGTACTTC; cdr3_aa: CASRGTYEQYF
j_call: TRBJ1-3; d_call: NA; v_call: TRBV6-6; clone_size: NA; cdr3_nt: TGTGCCAGCAGTTACCGGGACAAGGGAAACACCATATATTTT; cdr3_aa: CASSYRDKGNTIYF